Listed here are 6 T cell receptor beta chains from one sample, sequenced in a study of beta chain features in type 1 diabetes. Overall study results and limits: People with Type 1 diabetes carried modestly yet significantly shorter TCRB CDR3s in all four CD4+ subsets.

Their antigens are not known. Of the isolated RNA, all was reverse transcribed, and so the sequenced material was expressed TCRB transcripts. Assay used: immunoSEQ multiplex PCR; TCRdb lists only in-frame clones, some missing. This sample yields about 240,000 clones, of which approximately 14% are seen a single time; about 0.018% belongs to the top ten. Sequences were obtained from naive CD4+ T cells from blood. These receptors came from a young man with type 1 diabetes.

This chain connects TRBV2 to TRBJ2-7; TRBD2 aligns across 9 bases. Per germline, CDR1 SNHLY and CDR2 FYNNEI. This CDR3 comprises 16 residues. After removal of 2 bases from V and 5 bases from J, the junction contained 10 bases not matched to a gene. CDR3 residues: CASSEILRGGEDEQYF. The CDR3 DNA is TGTGCCAGCAGTGAAATTTTGCGGGGGGGCGAAGACGAGCAGTACTTC.

This clone occurred a few times. The V gene is TRBV11-2, the J gene TRBJ2-1; no reliable D call. Germline V lookup: CDR1 SGHAT, CDR2 FQNNGV. Trimming stripped 5 bases from V and 4 bases from J, with 9 bases between. The CDR3 is made up of 13 amino acids. CDR3 loop: CASSQQEYNEQFF. In DNA form, the CDR3 reads TGTGCCAGCAGCCAGCAGGAATACAATGAGCAGTTCTTC.

This clone was detected only a few times. The rearrangement uses TRBV30 and TRBJ1-2; possibly TRBD1 for D (5 bases). Per the germline V gene, CDR1 is GTSNPN and CDR2 is SVGIG (reference sequence). Trimming shortened V by 3 bases and J by 5 bases, and 13 bases separated the two germline ends. The CDR3 runs 13 residues. CDR3 DNA sequence: TGTGCCTGGAGGGCTCAGGGTCAATATGGCTACACCTTC. The encoded protein is CAWRAQGQYGYTF.

This clone was detected only a few times. The chain has TRBV29-1 and TRBJ1-1; TRBD1 agrees at 7 bases. Losses at the gene ends were 4 bases for V and 1 base for J; bases not matched to a gene: 9. Germline V gene sequence: CDR1 SQVTM, CDR2 ANQGSEA. The CDR3 is made up of 15 amino acids. CDR3 region: CSVAFTQGENTEAFF. As DNA, the CDR3 is TGCAGCGTTGCCTTCACGCAGGGGGAGAACACTGAAGCTTTCTTT.

This clone was seen more than once but under ten times. The rearrangement uses TRBV15 and TRBJ2-7; 8 positions agree with TRBD1. Trimming took 0 bases from V and 9 from J; bases not matched to a gene: 13. CDR1 LNHNV and CDR2 YYDKDF come from the germline V gene (reference sequence). This CDR3 comprises 16 residues. The DNA of the CDR3 is TGTGCCACCAGCAGAGATTCACGAGGGACAGGTGGTTGGCAGTACTTC. Translating it yields CATSRDSRGTGGWQYF.

This clone was counted a few times. J is TRBJ1-2 and V is TRBV5-6; D call uncertain. Germline CDR1 is SGHDT and CDR2 is YYEEEE. V lost 3 bases and J 8 bases, leaving 14 bases between the germline ends. The CDR3 length is 13 residues. CDR3 residues: CASSSLAVRGYTF. The CDR3 nucleotides are TGTGCCAGCAGCTCCCTAGCAGTGCGAGGCTACACCTTC.